This T cell receptor beta chain was captured in a study of cytomegalovirus exposure and HLA in healthy donors. The study, taken as a whole, reports: A later analysis, which compared TCR beta chains of equal frequency, found the HLA-associated ones more clonally expanded.

From germline, CDR1 is SGHTA and CDR2 FQGNSA. The CDR3 sequence is 13 residues long. After removal of 2 bases from V and 8 bases from J, the junction contained 5 bases not matched to a gene. The study ran its PCR with 60 Vbeta and 13 Jbeta primers. Profiling relied on immunoSEQ multiplex PCR, and the TCRdb table lists in-frame clones only, not all of them. The table shows just under 95,000 clones, with roughly 80% occurring only once. Notes on this clone: The antigen remains undetermined.

The chain is built from TRBV7-2 and TRBJ1-2; TRBD1 aligns across 7 bases. The sequenced material came from PBMCs. The sequence came from a man aged 45-65 years in good health and CMV-seropositive. In nucleotides, the CDR3 is TGTGCCAGCAGCTTAAACAGGGGTCACGGCTACACCTTC. Translated: CASSLNRGHGYTF.